The sequence of this T cell receptor beta chain was determined in a study of early T cells in non-severe SARS-CoV-2 infection. Overall study context: Sequencing targeted bulk RNA from unsorted whole blood, leaving chains unpaired.

Points from the study as a whole: A preference for anti-spike CD8 responses marked VDJdb matching, which missed private and CD4 specificities.

V lost 4 bases to trimming and J lost 5 bases; unmatched junction nucleotides: 12. CDR3 size: 16 residues. In germline, CDR1 is SGHVS, CDR2 FQNEAQ. With regard to this clonotype: The antigen is not known.

Unique molecular identifiers were added to individual cDNA molecules. TCRdb re-called the 5' RACE reads through MiXCR, storing one row per CDR3 protein. The sample includes roughly 30,000 distinct CDR3 sequences, about 4.5% of them seen just once. The chain combines TRBV7-8 with TRBJ2-7, with TRBD2 matching 9 bases. The sequenced sample consisted of whole blood. The receptor's source is an adult who was a healthcare worker with PCR-confirmed SARS-CoV-2 infection or an uninfected control (not recorded which). CDR3: CASSSQRGGRVNEQYF. The CDR3 DNA follows: TGTGCCAGCAGCTCTCAACGGGGCGGGAGGGTCAACGAGCAGTACTTC.